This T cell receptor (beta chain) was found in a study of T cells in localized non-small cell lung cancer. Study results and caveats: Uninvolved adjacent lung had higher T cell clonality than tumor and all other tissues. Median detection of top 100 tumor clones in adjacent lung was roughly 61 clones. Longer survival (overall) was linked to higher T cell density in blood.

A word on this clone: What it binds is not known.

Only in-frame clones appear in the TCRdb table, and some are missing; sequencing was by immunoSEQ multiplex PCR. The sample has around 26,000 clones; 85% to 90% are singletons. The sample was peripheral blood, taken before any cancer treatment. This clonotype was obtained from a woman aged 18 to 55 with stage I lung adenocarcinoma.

The CDR3 nucleotides are TGTGCCAGCAGCCCAGCCCAGGGGCCTGCTTACGAGCAGTACTTC. Translation: CASSPAQGPAYEQYF. This chain connects TRBV7-9 to TRBJ2-7; TRBD1 is a possible D gene (6 bases). Germline-derived CDR1 and CDR2 are SEHNR and FQNEAQ (reference sequence). V lost 5 bases, J lost 4 bases, and 18 bases lay in between. The CDR3 consists of 15 residues.